The 14 T cell receptor beta chains listed next were all sequenced from one sample in a study of Ad26.COV2.S vaccination and SARS-CoV-2 variants. Treatment in this sample: some 19 received Ad26.COV2.S at low or high dose, single or two shots; about 5 received placebo; per-sample allocation not given. Sample collection was performed on day 63 after the first vaccine or placebo injection. The table came from immunoSEQ multiplex PCR; TCRdb's copy has only in-frame clones and leaves some out. Of over 400,000 clones in the sample, around 92% are singletons; the top ten hold around 1.8%. Specimen: peripheral blood, collected in a trial of Ad26.COV2.S vaccine versus placebo. The receptor source for this set is a person between 18 and 59 years old who received the Ad26.COV2.S COVID-19 vaccine or a placebo.

The chain recombines TRBV28 with TRBJ2-7; D assignment may be TRBD1 or TRBD2 (6 bases each). The CDR3 extends over 13 amino acids. Trimming took off 4 bases at V and 0 bases at J, with 7 bases between the two ends. Per the germline V gene, CDR1 is MDHEN and CDR2 is SYDVKM. CDR3 amino acids: CASSSGASYEQYF. CDR3 nucleotide sequence: TGTGCCAGCAGTTCGGGGGCCTCCTACGAGCAGTACTTC.

This clone was detected only a few times. The chain joins TRBV4-1 to TRBJ1-1; D is unresolved. Germline CDR1 MGHRA, CDR2 YSYEKL. This CDR3 region has 15 residues. V was shortened by 3 bases and J by 7 bases, with 18 bases between the two germline ends. The CDR3 loop reads CASSHPPVGVFEAFF. The CDR3, as DNA: TGCGCCAGCAGCCATCCTCCGGTTGGGGTTTTTGAAGCTTTCTTT.

In this sample, this clone turned up a few times. The chain couples TRBV5-1 to TRBJ2-3, with 9 bases that match TRBD2. The CDR3 has 16 amino acids. J gave up 7 bases and V 5 bases, and 14 bases lay outside the gene matches. CDR1 SGHRS and CDR2 YFSETQ come from the germline V gene. CDR3 sequence (DNA): TGCGCCAGCAGTTCCCTTGCGGGGGGGCGGGCGAATACGCAGTATTTT. This gives the protein CASSSLAGGRANTQYF.

V and J are TRBV12-3 or TRBV12-4 and TRBJ1-3; D gene unclear. Trimming removed 5 bases from V and 4 bases from J, with 9 bases in between. CDR3 length: 13 amino acids. In nucleotides, the CDR3 is TGTGCCAGCAGTCCTGCGGACGGAAACACCATATATTTT. As protein: CASSPADGNTIYF.

The rearrangement uses TRBV6-5 and TRBJ1-1, with D unclear. V lost 6 bases and J lost 5, with 13 bases in between. The length of the CDR3 is 13 residues. Germline values: CDR1 MNHEY, CDR2 SVGAGI. Here the CDR3 DNA reads TGTGCCAGCAGGCTGGGGTATGGGACTGAAGCTTTCTTT. It is translated as CASRLGYGTEAFF.

The chain recombines TRBV19 with TRBJ1-5; D perhaps matches TRBD1 (5 bases). Germline V gene data show CDR1 as LNHDA and CDR2 as SQIVND (reference sequence). V was trimmed by 6 bases and J by 4 bases, leaving 16 bases between them. The CDR3 consists of 15 residues. The CDR3 nucleotides read TGTGCCAGTAGCCGGAGGGGCGCGGTGAATCAGCCCCAGCATTTT. This encodes CASSRRGAVNQPQHF.

V is TRBV30 and J is TRBJ2-1, with 8 nucleotides matching TRBD2. The CDR3 covers 13 residues. CDR1 GTSNPN and CDR2 SVGIG come from the germline V gene (reference sequence). V lost 2 bases to trimming and J lost 8 bases; unmatched junction nucleotides: 5. The CDR3 here is CAWSFGGAYEQFF. The CDR3, as DNA: TGTGCCTGGAGTTTCGGGGGGGCCTATGAGCAGTTCTTC.

J is TRBJ2-7 and V is TRBV15; 9 bases are shared with TRBD2. From germline, CDR1 is LNHNV and CDR2 YYDKDF (reference sequence). V lost 0 bases, J lost 0 bases, and 6 bases stayed unmatched. The CDR3 spans 17 residues. CDR3 nucleotide sequence: TGTGCCACCAGCAGAGATCTTCCTAGCGGGGCCTCCTACGAGCAGTACTTC. Amino acid sequence: CATSRDLPSGASYEQYF.

The chain joins TRBV27 to TRBJ2-1, with 11 bases lining up with TRBD2. Germline CDR1 and CDR2: MNHEY and SMNVEV (reference sequence). V gave up 5 bases and J gave up 8 bases; unmatched junction bases: 11. The CDR3 length is 16 residues. CDR3 sequence reads: CASSPPIAGGQDEQFF. The CDR3, as DNA: TGTGCCAGCAGTCCTCCAATAGCGGGGGGGCAGGATGAGCAGTTCTTC.

CDR3 residues: CASSTGNTEAFF. The CDR3 DNA is TGTGCCAGCAGTACAGGGAACACTGAAGCTTTCTTT. The gene calls are TRBV28 and TRBJ1-1; D is perhaps TRBD1 (5 bases). The V end lost 5 bases, the J end lost 1 base, and 5 bases lay between the germline ends. Germline CDR1 is MDHEN and CDR2 is SYDVKM. CDR3 length equals 12 residues.

The V call is TRBV7-9, the J call TRBJ1-1; 7 bases line up with TRBD1. J lost 1 base, V lost 4 bases, and 3 bases had no gene match. The CDR3 contains 14 residues. Germline lookup yields CDR1 SEHNR and CDR2 FQNEAQ (reference sequence). The DNA of the CDR3 is TGTGCCAGCAGCTCCGGGACAGAGAACACTGAAGCTTTCTTT. Its translation: CASSSGTENTEAFF.

This clone was seen a single time. The gene calls are TRBV25-1 and TRBJ2-1; a possible D gene is TRBD2 (5 bases). Germline V gene lookup returns CDR1 MGHDK and CDR2 SYGVNS. The V gene lost 2 bases and the J gene lost 0 bases, with 11 bases spanning the gap. The CDR3 length is 16 residues. The CDR3 protein is CASSESKTNSYNEQFF. In DNA form, the CDR3 reads TGTGCCAGCAGTGAAAGTAAGACTAACTCCTACAATGAGCAGTTCTTC.

The genes are TRBV6-2 or TRBV6-3 and TRBJ1-1; D is ambiguous. V was trimmed by 2 bases and J by 3 bases, leaving 19 bases between them. In germline, CDR1 is MNHEY, CDR2 SVGEGT. This CDR3 is built from 17 residues. The CDR3 DNA sequence: TGTGCCAGCAGTTACCTGGGAGGTAGACCAGGCGACACTGAAGCTTTCTTT. Its protein product is CASSYLGGRPGDTEAFF.

The genes are TRBV10-2 and TRBJ1-6; D is uncertain. This CDR3 is built from 14 residues. Trimming left V 7 bases short and J 0 bases short, with 7 bases between. Per germline, CDR1 WSHSY and CDR2 SAAADI. The CDR3 DNA sequence: TGCGCCAGCACAATGGGCTCCTATAATTCACCCCTCCACTTT. As protein: CASTMGSYNSPLHF.